Included here is one T cell receptor (beta chain) sequence, with context. The data originate from a study of blood T cell repertoires in COVID-19. About the research overall: T cells, B-cell-depleted T cells, or PBMCs provided the cDNA or gDNA that served as material.

Authors' processing steps: Reference gene primer amplification in the assay estimated nucleated cell counts. TCRdb keeps only in-frame clones here, not all; method: immunoSEQ multiplex PCR. For V, J and clone size, that table is used; D and trimming come from the DNA. The table shows 300,000 to 350,000 clones, with about 87% occurring only once. This CDR3 has 13 residues. Trimming pared 2 bases from V and 2 bases from J, leaving 4 bases between. The germline V gene encodes CDR1 LNHDA and CDR2 SQIVND (reference sequence). Material for sequencing was peripheral blood. The TCR sequence derives from a woman in her 30s with COVID-19, enrolled during active disease. The V gene is TRBV19, the J gene TRBJ2-1, with D unclear. Here the CDR3 reads CASSIYTYNEQFF. CDR3 DNA sequence: TGTGCCAGTAGTATATACACCTACAATGAGCAGTTCTTC.